The rows below give T cell receptor beta chains drawn from one sample of a study of a mutant IDH1 vaccine in newly diagnosed glioma. TCRdb's table, derived via immunoSEQ multiplex PCR, lists solely in-frame clones and lacks some. The sample has approximately 76,000 clones; more than 85% are singletons. Their antigens remain unidentified. Sequenced material: PBMCs, taken from a glioma patient whose treatment included an IDH1 peptide vaccine. These TCRs come from a woman aged 45 to 65 with glioma. CDR3s include the opening cysteine and the closing phenylalanine or tryptophan. The order of the fields is D gene, J gene, V gene, clone size, CDR3 protein, CDR3 DNA. D genes are given only for firm matches. Clone size appears in some rows only: once, few, many, or a class for an expanded clone.

D gene: NA
J gene: TRBJ2-2
V gene: TRBV10-1
clone size: once
CDR3 protein: CARLTGTHSGELFF
CDR3 DNA: TGCGCCAGGTTGACAGGGACTCACTCCGGGGAGCTGTTTTTT

D gene: NA
J gene: TRBJ1-5
V gene: TRBV28
clone size: NA
CDR3 protein: CASSSTGAGIQPQHF
CDR3 DNA: TGTGCCAGCAGTTCAACTGGGGCAGGAATTCAGCCCCAGCATTTT

D gene: NA
J gene: TRBJ1-4
V gene: TRBV29-1
clone size: NA
CDR3 protein: CSALGVGNEKLFF
CDR3 DNA: TGCAGCGCTCTAGGGGTCGGGAATGAAAAACTGTTTTTT

D gene: NA
J gene: TRBJ2-5
V gene: TRBV19
clone size: NA
CDR3 protein: CASRPPGVGETQYF
CDR3 DNA: TGTGCCAGTAGGCCCCCGGGGGTGGGGGAGACCCAGTACTTC

D gene: NA
J gene: TRBJ2-1
V gene: TRBV5-1
clone size: NA
CDR3 protein: CASSPSIQTYNEQFF
CDR3 DNA: TGCGCCAGCAGCCCCTCGATTCAAACCTACAATGAGCAGTTCTTC

D gene: NA
J gene: TRBJ1-2
V gene: TRBV5-1
clone size: once
CDR3 protein: CASSLVGQNYGYTF
CDR3 DNA: TGCGCCAGCAGCTTGGTTGGACAGAACTATGGCTACACCTTC

D gene: NA
J gene: TRBJ2-1
V gene: TRBV5-1
clone size: NA
CDR3 protein: CASSLDPQSSYNEQFF
CDR3 DNA: TGCGCCAGCAGCTTGGACCCGCAAAGCTCCTACAATGAGCAGTTCTTC

D gene: TRBD1
J gene: TRBJ1-2
V gene: TRBV4-1
clone size: once
CDR3 protein: CASSQGDRRNYGYTF
CDR3 DNA: TGCGCCAGCAGCCAAGGGGACAGGAGAAACTATGGCTACACCTTC

D gene: TRBD1
J gene: TRBJ2-3
V gene: TRBV18
clone size: NA
CDR3 protein: CASSPGQGDTQYF
CDR3 DNA: TGTGCCAGCTCCCCGGGACAGGGCGATACGCAGTATTTT

D gene: TRBD2
J gene: TRBJ2-1
V gene: TRBV6-5
clone size: NA
CDR3 protein: CASSIAGGVDEQFF
CDR3 DNA: TGTGCCAGCAGCATCGCCGGGGGGGTCGATGAGCAGTTCTTC

D gene: NA
J gene: TRBJ1-2
V gene: TRBV6-5
clone size: NA
CDR3 protein: CASSPRVARHTIF
CDR3 DNA: TGTGCCAGCAGCCCCCGGGTTGCTCGGCATACCATCTTC

D gene: NA
J gene: TRBJ2-2
V gene: TRBV27
clone size: NA
CDR3 protein: CASAKPFTGELFF
CDR3 DNA: TGTGCCAGCGCAAAACCCTTCACCGGGGAGCTGTTTTTT

D gene: NA
J gene: TRBJ2-5
V gene: TRBV9
clone size: NA
CDR3 protein: CASSPYGARETQYF
CDR3 DNA: TGTGCCAGCAGCCCTTATGGGGCCCGGGAGACCCAGTACTTC

D gene: TRBD1
J gene: TRBJ1-1
V gene: TRBV30
clone size: NA
CDR3 protein: CAWSVLDRGTEAFF
CDR3 DNA: TGTGCCTGGAGTGTTCTCGACAGGGGAACTGAAGCTTTCTTT

D gene: NA
J gene: TRBJ1-1
V gene: TRBV7-9
clone size: NA
CDR3 protein: CASSFALGRNTEAFF
CDR3 DNA: TGTGCCAGCAGCTTTGCGTTGGGCAGGAACACTGAAGCTTTCTTT

D gene: TRBD1
J gene: TRBJ1-4
V gene: TRBV20-1
clone size: NA
CDR3 protein: CSAIDRDSEFF
CDR3 DNA: TGCAGTGCTATCGACCGGGACAGCGAATTTTTT

D gene: TRBD2
J gene: TRBJ2-5
V gene: TRBV7-7
clone size: NA
CDR3 protein: CASSTAGGRGETQYF
CDR3 DNA: TGTGCTAGCAGCACAGCGGGAGGCCGGGGAGAGACCCAGTACTTC

D gene: TRBD1
J gene: TRBJ1-5
V gene: TRBV7-9
clone size: NA
CDR3 protein: CASSSGTGVFDQPQHF
CDR3 DNA: TGTGCCAGCAGCTCCGGGACAGGGGTGTTTGATCAGCCCCAGCATTTT

D gene: TRBD1
J gene: TRBJ2-7
V gene: TRBV5-5
clone size: NA
CDR3 protein: CASSQGQAAYEQYF
CDR3 DNA: TGTGCCAGCAGCCAAGGACAGGCAGCTTACGAGCAGTACTTC

D gene: NA
J gene: TRBJ2-7
V gene: TRBV19
clone size: NA
CDR3 protein: CASSKTPYEQYF
CDR3 DNA: TGTGCCAGTAGTAAGACACCCTACGAGCAGTACTTC

D gene: NA
J gene: TRBJ2-2
V gene: TRBV4-1
clone size: NA
CDR3 protein: CASSQWRGLSTGELFF
CDR3 DNA: TGCGCCAGCAGCCAATGGAGGGGGCTGAGCACCGGGGAGCTGTTTTTT

D gene: TRBD2
J gene: TRBJ2-7
V gene: TRBV19
clone size: NA
CDR3 protein: CASSAGLAGYEQYF
CDR3 DNA: TGTGCCAGTAGTGCGGGACTAGCGGGCTACGAGCAGTACTTC

D gene: TRBD1
J gene: TRBJ1-2
V gene: TRBV30
clone size: NA
CDR3 protein: CAWTTPGGGYGYTF
CDR3 DNA: TGTGCCTGGACCACTCCAGGGGGCGGCTATGGCTACACCTTC

D gene: NA
J gene: TRBJ1-3
V gene: TRBV29-1
clone size: once
CDR3 protein: CSVEGNSGNTIYF
CDR3 DNA: TGCAGCGTTGAAGGCAACTCTGGAAACACCATATATTTT

D gene: NA
J gene: TRBJ2-7
V gene: TRBV28
clone size: NA
CDR3 protein: CASSSRRGGRYEQYF
CDR3 DNA: TGTGCCAGCAGCAGTAGGAGGGGGGGGCGCTACGAGCAGTACTTC

D gene: TRBD1
J gene: TRBJ2-7
V gene: TRBV2
clone size: NA
CDR3 protein: CASSDGQGYEQYF
CDR3 DNA: TGTGCCAGCAGTGATGGACAGGGCTACGAGCAGTACTTC

D gene: NA
J gene: TRBJ2-1
V gene: TRBV5-4
clone size: NA
CDR3 protein: CASGERAGTVF
CDR3 DNA: TGTGCCAGCGGGGAGAGGGCCGGGACGGTCTTC

D gene: NA
J gene: TRBJ2-5
V gene: TRBV7-7
clone size: NA
CDR3 protein: CASSLQAPETQYF
CDR3 DNA: TGTGCTAGCAGCTTACAAGCGCCAGAGACCCAGTACTTC

D gene: TRBD1
J gene: TRBJ1-1
V gene: TRBV27
clone size: NA
CDR3 protein: CASSLRGTGGNTEAFF
CDR3 DNA: TGTGCCAGCAGTTTAAGGGGGACAGGGGGGAACACTGAAGCTTTCTTT

D gene: NA
J gene: TRBJ1-1
V gene: TRBV7-8
clone size: NA
CDR3 protein: CASSPRGSNTEAFF
CDR3 DNA: TGTGCCAGCAGCCCCCGAGGGTCTAACACTGAAGCTTTCTTT

D gene: TRBD1
J gene: TRBJ2-5
V gene: TRBV19
clone size: NA
CDR3 protein: CASSKTGDETQYF
CDR3 DNA: TGTGCCAGTAGCAAGACAGGGGATGAGACCCAGTACTTC

D gene: NA
J gene: TRBJ1-2
V gene: TRBV28
clone size: NA
CDR3 protein: CASSLGVYGYTF
CDR3 DNA: TGTGCCAGCAGTCTCGGGGTGTATGGCTACACCTTC

D gene: TRBD1
J gene: TRBJ2-5
V gene: TRBV5-1
clone size: NA
CDR3 protein: CASSAGTGETQYF
CDR3 DNA: TGCGCCAGCAGCGCCGGGACAGGAGAGACCCAGTACTTC

D gene: NA
J gene: TRBJ1-4
V gene: TRBV14
clone size: NA
CDR3 protein: CASSQAYEKLFF
CDR3 DNA: TGTGCCAGCAGCCAAGCTTATGAAAAACTGTTTTTT

D gene: NA
J gene: TRBJ2-7
V gene: TRBV11-2
clone size: NA
CDR3 protein: CASSFIPGPYEQYF
CDR3 DNA: TGTGCCAGCAGCTTCATACCCGGGCCTTACGAGCAGTACTTC

D gene: NA
J gene: TRBJ2-1
V gene: TRBV19
clone size: NA
CDR3 protein: CASSIWQGLNNEQFF
CDR3 DNA: TGTGCCAGTAGTATCTGGCAGGGTCTAAACAATGAGCAGTTCTTC

D gene: NA
J gene: TRBJ1-1
V gene: TRBV5-1
clone size: NA
CDR3 protein: CASSPGGGSVTEAFF
CDR3 DNA: TGCGCCAGCAGCCCGGGGGGCGGATCGGTCACTGAAGCTTTCTTT